The present entry profiles one T cell receptor beta chain with its context. The antigen is unknown. The method was immunoSEQ multiplex PCR; TCRdb's version includes in-frame clones alone and lacks a portion of them. Of around 20,000 clones listed, around 89% are singletons. This specimen comes from a study of T cells in localized non-small cell lung cancer. Study observations and caveats: A higher density of T cells in blood coincided with extended overall survival. Because researchers sequenced only one region of the tumor, heterogeneity is still possible. Turning up in adjacent lung were a median roughly 50 of the top 100 tumor clones.

J lost 7 bases, V lost 5 bases, and 13 bases had no gene match. CDR1 is MNHNY and CDR2 is SVGAGI in the germline V gene (reference sequence). CDR3 length: 15 residues. The receptor was isolated from a man between 40 and 70 years old with stage I lung adenocarcinoma. The chain uses TRBV6-6 and TRBJ1-2; 7 bases fit TRBD1. The sample here was peripheral blood, taken before any cancer treatment. The DNA for the CDR3 is TGTGCCAGCAGTAATCTCAAGGGGGCGGGTGGTGGCTACACCTTC. Encoded protein: CASSNLKGAGGGYTF.